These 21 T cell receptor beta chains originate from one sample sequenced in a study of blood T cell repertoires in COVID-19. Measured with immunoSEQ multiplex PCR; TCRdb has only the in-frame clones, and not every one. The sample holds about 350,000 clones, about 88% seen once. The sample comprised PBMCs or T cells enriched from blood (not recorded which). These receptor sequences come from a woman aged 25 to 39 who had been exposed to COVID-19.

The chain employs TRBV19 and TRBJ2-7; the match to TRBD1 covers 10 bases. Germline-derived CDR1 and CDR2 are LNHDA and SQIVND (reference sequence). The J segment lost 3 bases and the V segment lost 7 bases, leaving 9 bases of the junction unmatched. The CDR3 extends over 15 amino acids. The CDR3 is CASTPTWDRGYEQYF. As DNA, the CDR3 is TGTGCCAGTACCCCCACCTGGGACAGGGGCTACGAGCAGTACTTC.

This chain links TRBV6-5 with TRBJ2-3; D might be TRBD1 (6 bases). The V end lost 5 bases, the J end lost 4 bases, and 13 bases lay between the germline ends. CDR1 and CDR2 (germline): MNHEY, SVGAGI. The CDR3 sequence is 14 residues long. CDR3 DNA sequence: TGTGCCAGCAGTAAACAACAGGGTTCAGATACGCAGTATTTT. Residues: CASSKQQGSDTQYF.

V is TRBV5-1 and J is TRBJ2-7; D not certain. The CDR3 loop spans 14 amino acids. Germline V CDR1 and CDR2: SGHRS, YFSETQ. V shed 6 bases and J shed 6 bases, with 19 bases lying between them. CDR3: CASTPTPPTSEQYF. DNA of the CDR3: TGCGCCAGCACTCCAACCCCCCCTACGAGCGAGCAGTACTTC.

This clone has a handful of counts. CDR3 DNA: TGTGCCAGCAGCCCCCTTGTTCTAGCGGGAGGGTTTAACACAGATACGCAGTATTTT. Protein product: CASSPLVLAGGFNTDTQYF. The chain has TRBV7-3 and TRBJ2-3, with TRBD2 matching over 12 bases. Germline V CDR1 and CDR2: SGHTA, FQGTGA. The CDR3 runs to 19 residues. The trim removed 5 bases at V and 2 bases at J, leaving 14 bases unmatched. The complete variable domain, with remaining parts taken from reference TRBV7-3 and TRBJ2-3, reads GAGVSQTPSNKVTEKGKYVELRCDPISGHTALYWYRQSLGQGPEFLIYFQGTGAADDSGLPNDRFFAVRPEGSVSTLKIQRTERGDSAVYLCASSPLVLAGGFNTDTQYFGPGTRLTVL.

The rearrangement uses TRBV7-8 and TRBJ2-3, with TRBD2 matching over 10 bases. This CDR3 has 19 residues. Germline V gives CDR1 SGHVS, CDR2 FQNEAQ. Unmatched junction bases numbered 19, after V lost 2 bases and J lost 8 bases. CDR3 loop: CASSLKDRTSGLRWGTQYF. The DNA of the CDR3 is TGTGCCAGCAGCTTAAAAGACAGGACTAGCGGCCTCCGTTGGGGTACGCAGTATTTT.

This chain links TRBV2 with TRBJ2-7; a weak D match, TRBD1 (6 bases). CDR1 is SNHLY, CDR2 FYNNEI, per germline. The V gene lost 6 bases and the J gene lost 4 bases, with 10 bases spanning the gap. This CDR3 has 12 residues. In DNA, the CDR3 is TGTGCCAGCAGGGACAGATATTACGAGCAGTACTTC. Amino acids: CASRDRYYEQYF.

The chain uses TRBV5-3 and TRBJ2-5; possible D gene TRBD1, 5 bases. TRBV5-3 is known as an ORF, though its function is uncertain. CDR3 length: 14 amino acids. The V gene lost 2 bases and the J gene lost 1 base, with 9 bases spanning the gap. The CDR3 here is CARSFRQSQETQYF. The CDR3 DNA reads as TGTGCCAGAAGCTTTCGACAGAGCCAAGAGACCCAGTACTTC.

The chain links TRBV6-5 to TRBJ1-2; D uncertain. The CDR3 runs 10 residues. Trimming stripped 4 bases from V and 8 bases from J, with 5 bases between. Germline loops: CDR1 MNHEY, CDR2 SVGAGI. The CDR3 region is CASSFEGYTF. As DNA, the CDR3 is TGTGCCAGCAGTTTTGAGGGCTACACCTTC.

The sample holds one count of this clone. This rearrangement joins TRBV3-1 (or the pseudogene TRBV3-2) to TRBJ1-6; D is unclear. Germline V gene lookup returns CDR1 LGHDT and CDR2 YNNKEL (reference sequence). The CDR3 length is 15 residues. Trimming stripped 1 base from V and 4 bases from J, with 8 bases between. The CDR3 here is CASSQVTSYNSPLHF. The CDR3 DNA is TGTGCCAGCAGCCAAGTCACTAGTTATAATTCACCCCTCCACTTT.

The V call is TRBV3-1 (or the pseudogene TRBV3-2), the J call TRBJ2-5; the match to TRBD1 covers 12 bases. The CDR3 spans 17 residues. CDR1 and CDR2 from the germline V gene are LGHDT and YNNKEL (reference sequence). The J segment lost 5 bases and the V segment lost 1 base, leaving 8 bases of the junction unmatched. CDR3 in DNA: TGTGCCAGCAGCCAAGCGGGACAGGGGGCGATGCGTGAGACCCAGTACTTC. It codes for CASSQAGQGAMRETQYF.

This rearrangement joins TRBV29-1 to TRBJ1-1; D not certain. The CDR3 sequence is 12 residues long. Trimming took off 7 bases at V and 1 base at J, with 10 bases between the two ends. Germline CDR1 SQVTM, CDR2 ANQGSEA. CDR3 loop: CSAGRENTEAFF. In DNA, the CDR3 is TGCAGCGCCGGACGGGAGAACACTGAAGCTTTCTTT. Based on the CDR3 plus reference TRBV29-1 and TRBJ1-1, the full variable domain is SAVISQKPSRDICQRGTSLTIQCQVDSQVTMMFWYRQQPGQSLTLIATANQGSEATYESGFVIDKFPISRPNLTFSTLTVSNMSPEDSSIYLCSAGRENTEAFFGQGTRLTVV.

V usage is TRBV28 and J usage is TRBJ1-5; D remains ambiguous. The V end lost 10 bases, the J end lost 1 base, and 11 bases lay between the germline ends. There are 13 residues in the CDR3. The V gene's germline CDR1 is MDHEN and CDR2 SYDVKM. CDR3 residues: CATRGGSNQPQHF. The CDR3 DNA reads TGTGCCACCCGGGGTGGGAGCAATCAGCCCCAGCATTTT.

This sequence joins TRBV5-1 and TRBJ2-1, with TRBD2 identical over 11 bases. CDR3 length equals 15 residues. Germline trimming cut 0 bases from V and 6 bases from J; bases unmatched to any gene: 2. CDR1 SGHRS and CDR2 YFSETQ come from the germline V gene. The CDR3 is CASSLAGTSGNEQFF. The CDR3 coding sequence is TGCGCCAGCAGCTTGGCCGGGACTAGCGGCAATGAGCAGTTCTTC.

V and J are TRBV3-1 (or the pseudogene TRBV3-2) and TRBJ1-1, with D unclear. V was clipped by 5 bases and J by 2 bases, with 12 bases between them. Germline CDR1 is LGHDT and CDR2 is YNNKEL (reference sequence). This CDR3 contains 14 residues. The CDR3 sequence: CASSESEVNTEAFF. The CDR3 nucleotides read TGTGCCAGCAGCGAGTCAGAGGTAAACACTGAAGCTTTCTTT.

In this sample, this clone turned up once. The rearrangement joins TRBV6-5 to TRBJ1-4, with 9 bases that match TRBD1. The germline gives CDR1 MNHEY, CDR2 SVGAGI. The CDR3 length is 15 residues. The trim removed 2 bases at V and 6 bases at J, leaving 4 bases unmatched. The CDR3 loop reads CASSYRGQGDEKLFF. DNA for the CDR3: TGTGCCAGCAGTTACCGGGGACAGGGCGATGAAAAACTGTTTTTT.

Here the CDR3 DNA reads TGTGCCAGCAGCTTAGTTCCCTTAGCGGCCCGCACAGATACGCAGTATTTT. This translates into CASSLVPLAARTDTQYF. The chain has TRBV13 and TRBJ2-3, with D perhaps matching TRBD2 (6 bases). The length of the CDR3 is 17 residues. V was trimmed by 1 base and J by 1 base, leaving 15 bases between them. Germline values: CDR1 PRHDT, CDR2 FYEKMQ (reference sequence).

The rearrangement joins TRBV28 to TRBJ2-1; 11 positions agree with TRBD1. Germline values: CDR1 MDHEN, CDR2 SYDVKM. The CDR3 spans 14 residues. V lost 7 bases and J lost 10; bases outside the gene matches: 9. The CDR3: CASTPGTGGREQFF. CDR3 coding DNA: TGTGCCAGCACCCCCGGGACAGGGGGTCGGGAGCAGTTCTTC.

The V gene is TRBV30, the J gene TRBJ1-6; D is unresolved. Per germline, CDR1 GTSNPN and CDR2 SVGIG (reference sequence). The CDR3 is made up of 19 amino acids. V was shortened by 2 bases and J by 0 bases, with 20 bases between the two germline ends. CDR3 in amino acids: CAWSPLSVAGSSYNSPLHF. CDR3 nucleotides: TGTGCCTGGAGTCCCCTGTCGGTTGCAGGAAGCTCCTATAATTCACCCCTCCACTTT.

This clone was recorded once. The CDR3 DNA reads TGCGCCAGCAGCTCAGCAGGGGGTGTCGGACGGGGACCCTACGAGCAGTACTTC. Translating gives CASSSAGGVGRGPYEQYF. This sequence joins TRBV4-1 and TRBJ2-7; 7 bases line up with TRBD1. Germline lookup yields CDR1 MGHRA and CDR2 YSYEKL. The length of the CDR3 is 18 residues. The V gene end was trimmed by 5 bases and the J gene end by 2 bases; junction bases not matched to a gene: 18.

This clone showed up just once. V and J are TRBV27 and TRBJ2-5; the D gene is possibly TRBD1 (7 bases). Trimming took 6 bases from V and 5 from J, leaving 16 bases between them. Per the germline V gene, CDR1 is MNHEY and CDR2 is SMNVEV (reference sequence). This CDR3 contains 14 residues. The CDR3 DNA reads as TGTGCCAGCAGCCCATGGAGGGGGCAGGAGACCCAGTACTTC. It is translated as CASSPWRGQETQYF.

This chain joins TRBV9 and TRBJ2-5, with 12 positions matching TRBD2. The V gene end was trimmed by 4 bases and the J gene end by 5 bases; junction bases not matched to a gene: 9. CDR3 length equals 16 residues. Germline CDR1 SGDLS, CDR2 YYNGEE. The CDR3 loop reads CASSLPSGRARETQYF. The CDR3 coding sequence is TGTGCCAGCAGCTTGCCTAGCGGGAGGGCGCGGGAGACCCAGTACTTC. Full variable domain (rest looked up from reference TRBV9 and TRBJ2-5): DSGVTQTPKHLITATGQRVTLRCSPRSGDLSVYWYQQSLDQGLQFLIQYYNGEERAKGNILERFSAQQFPDLHSELNLSSLELGDSALYFCASSLPSGRARETQYFGPGTRLLVL.